The T cell receptor beta chain described here comes from a study of shared clonotypes between healthy human individuals. With respect to this clone: The antigen is unknown.

Losses at the gene ends were 2 bases for V and 1 base for J; bases not matched to a gene: 4. Germline V gene sequence: CDR1 SGHTA, CDR2 FQGNSA. The CDR3 is 16 amino acids. Sequencing was performed with immunoSEQ multiplex PCR; in TCRdb, only in-frame clones are kept and a portion is missing. The sample contains about 2.4 million clones, approximately 90% of which appear only once. Regarding the study as a whole: Depth was large, yet rarefaction showed that sorted-subset sequencing was incomplete.

The specimen was naive CD4+ T cells sorted from blood. Indicated subset: CD45RA+ positively selected. This receptor was taken from a man between 18 and 29 years old in good health. The chain couples TRBV7-2 to TRBJ2-5; 10 bases match TRBD2. In nucleotides, the CDR3 is TGTGCCAGCAGCTTACTAGCGGGGGCCTTCCAAGAGACCCAGTACTTC. Amino acids: CASSLLAGAFQETQYF.